These T cell receptor beta chains were read from a single sample in a study of Ad26.COV2.S vaccination and SARS-CoV-2 variants. The method was immunoSEQ multiplex PCR; TCRdb's version includes in-frame clones alone and lacks a portion of them. The sample records roughly 330,000 clones, roughly 90% being singletons. The source material was peripheral blood, sampled in a trial of Ad26.COV2.S vaccine versus placebo. The receptors originated from a person aged 18 to 65 who received the Ad26.COV2.S COVID-19 vaccine or a placebo. Both conserved end residues are trimmed from each CDR3.

v_call cdr3_aa
TRBV30 AWSGGNYGYT
TRBV19 ASSSPRVASTDTQY
TRBV5-4 ASKADPSTDTQY
TRBV6-1 ASSEPLGSLNTEAF
TRBV10-3 AISESLSGNQPQH
TRBV9 ASSVAGIGEAF
TRBV7-6 ASSKGSPDTQY
TRBV29-1 SVTQGSEKLF
TRBV5-4 ASSSTEGGGYT
TRBV9 ASSPSTSVSSTDTQY
TRBV28 ASSLTGLGTQY
TRBV6-6 ASSYLKGGSTDTQY
TRBV7-2 ASSEGQAGTEAF
TRBV19 ASSVTGQFSSYGYT
TRBV7-2 ASSFALGIDEQF
TRBV6-5 ASTWTGGHTEAF
TRBV20-1 SASWVADTQY
TRBV13 ASSLRESRNEQF
TRBV27 ASSLSLMGETQY
TRBV19 ASFMGQGTGELF
TRBV18 ASSPPDRGPSGYT
TRBV18 ASLGLAGGNEQF
TRBV11-3 ASSLDATTYGYT
TRBV6-5 ASSYSPQGLRYGYT
TRBV12-3/TRBV12-4 ASSLIGPQH
TRBV7-2 ASSFGNQPQH
TRBV5-1 ASNSISPGSHEQY
TRBV7-9 ASSAALGGNTEAF
TRBV5-4 ASSRANTEAF
TRBV4-1 ASSQERDSLTPYGYT
TRBV4-3 ASSQDVYSGNNNEQF
TRBV5-1 ASSLEGTGLGRQETQY
TRBV4-3 ASSQDRAGRNGNQPQH
TRBV4-2 ASSQTQGNGNQPQH
TRBV4-3 ASSQERQGNQPQH
TRBV27 ASSPQRLRGTDTGELF
TRBV15 ATSRVIAGGPDTQY
TRBV7-8 ASSRGYGQGNEQF
TRBV5-5 ASSLWGSEQF
TRBV4-3 ASSPDRGWREF
TRBV5-1 ASSPTQRVEQY
TRBV27 ASSLSGGLLTEAF
TRBV11-3 ASSLDRGRHTEAF
TRBV27 AGLSYGPKGFVCNQPQH
TRBV7-2 AISNVLSGNTIY
TRBV12-3/TRBV12-4 ASSPGQGARAF
TRBV7-2 ASSLETAFIANYGYT
TRBV28 ASSLLMSGTGGYEQY
TRBV6-6 ASRPPGPQETQY
TRBV11-2 ASSSRALEQY